The present entry profiles one TCR beta chain with its context. Antigen unknown. This record belongs to a study of cytomegalovirus exposure and HLA in healthy donors. Findings and caveats of the study: One variant, a missense change in DCLRE1C, was linked in a later analysis to TCR beta V- and J-gene trimming. Relative to equally common others, HLA-associated TCR beta chains showed greater clonal expansion in a later analysis. Reportedly, cytomegalovirus status was diagnosed with high sensitivity and specificity.

CDR1 and CDR2 (germline): SEHNR, FQNEAQ (reference sequence). This CDR3 comprises 15 residues. The V and J ends lost 7 bases and 0 bases respectively, with 14 bases between them. This PCR relied on a set of 60 Vbeta primers and 13 Jbeta primers. Repertoires were generated with immunoSEQ multiplex PCR, while TCRdb's copy carries only in-frame clones and drops some. The sample includes around 92,000 clones, around 80% seen only once; the top ten take over 15%. This sequence joins TRBV7-9 and TRBJ2-3, with D perhaps matching TRBD1 (6 bases). The sample consisted of PBMCs. This sequence was found in a man aged 60-69 years in good health and CMV-seropositive. CDR3 nucleotide sequence: TGTGCCAGCACCATCGGACAGAGGAGCACAGATACGCAGTATTTT. It codes for CASTIGQRSTDTQYF.